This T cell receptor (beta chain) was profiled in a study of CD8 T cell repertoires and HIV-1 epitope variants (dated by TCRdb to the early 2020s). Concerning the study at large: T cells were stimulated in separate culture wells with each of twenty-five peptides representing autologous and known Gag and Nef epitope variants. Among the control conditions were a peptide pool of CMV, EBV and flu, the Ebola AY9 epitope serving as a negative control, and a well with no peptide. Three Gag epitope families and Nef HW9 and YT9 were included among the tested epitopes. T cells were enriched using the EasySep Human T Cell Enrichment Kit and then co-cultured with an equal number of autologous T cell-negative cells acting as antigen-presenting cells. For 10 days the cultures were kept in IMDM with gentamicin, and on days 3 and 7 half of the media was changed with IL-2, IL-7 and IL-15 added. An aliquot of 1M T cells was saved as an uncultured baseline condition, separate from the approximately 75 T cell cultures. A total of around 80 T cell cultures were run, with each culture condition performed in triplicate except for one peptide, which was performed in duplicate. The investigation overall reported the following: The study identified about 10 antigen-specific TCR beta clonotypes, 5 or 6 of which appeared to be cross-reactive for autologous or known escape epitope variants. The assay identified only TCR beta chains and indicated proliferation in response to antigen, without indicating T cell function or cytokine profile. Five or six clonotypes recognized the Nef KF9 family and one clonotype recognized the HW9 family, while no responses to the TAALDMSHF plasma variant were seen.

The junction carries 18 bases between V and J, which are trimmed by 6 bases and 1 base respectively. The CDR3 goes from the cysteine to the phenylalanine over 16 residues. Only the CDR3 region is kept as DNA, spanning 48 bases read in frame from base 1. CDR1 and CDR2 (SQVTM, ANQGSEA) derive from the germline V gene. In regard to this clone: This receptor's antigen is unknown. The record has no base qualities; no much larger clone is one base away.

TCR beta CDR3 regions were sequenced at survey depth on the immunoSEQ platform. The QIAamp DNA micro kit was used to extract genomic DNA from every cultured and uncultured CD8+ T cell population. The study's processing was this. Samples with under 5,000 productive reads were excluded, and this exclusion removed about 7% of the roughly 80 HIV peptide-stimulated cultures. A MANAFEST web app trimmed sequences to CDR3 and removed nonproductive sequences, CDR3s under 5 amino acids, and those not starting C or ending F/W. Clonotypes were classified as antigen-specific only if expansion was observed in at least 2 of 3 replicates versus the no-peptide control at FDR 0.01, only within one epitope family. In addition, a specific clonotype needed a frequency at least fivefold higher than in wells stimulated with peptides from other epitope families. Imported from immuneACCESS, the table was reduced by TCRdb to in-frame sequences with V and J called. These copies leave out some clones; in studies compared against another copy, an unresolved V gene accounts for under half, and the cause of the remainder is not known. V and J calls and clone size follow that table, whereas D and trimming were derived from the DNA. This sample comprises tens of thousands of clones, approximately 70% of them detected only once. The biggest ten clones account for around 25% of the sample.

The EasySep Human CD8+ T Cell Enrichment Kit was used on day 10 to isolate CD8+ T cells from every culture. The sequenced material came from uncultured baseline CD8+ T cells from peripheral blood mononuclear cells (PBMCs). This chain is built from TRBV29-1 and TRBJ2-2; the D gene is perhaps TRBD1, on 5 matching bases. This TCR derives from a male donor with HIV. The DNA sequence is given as TGCAGCGTCGCTTTGGGGCAGGGAAAGAACACCGGGGAGCTGTTTTTT. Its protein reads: CSVALGQGKNTGELFF.